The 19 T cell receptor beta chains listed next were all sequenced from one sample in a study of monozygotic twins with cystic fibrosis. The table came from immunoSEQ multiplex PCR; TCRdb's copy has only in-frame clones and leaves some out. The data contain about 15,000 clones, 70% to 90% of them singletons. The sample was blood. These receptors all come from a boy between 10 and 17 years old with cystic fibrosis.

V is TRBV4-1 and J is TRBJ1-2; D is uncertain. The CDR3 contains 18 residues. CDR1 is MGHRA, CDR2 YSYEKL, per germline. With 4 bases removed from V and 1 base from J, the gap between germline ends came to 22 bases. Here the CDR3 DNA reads TGCGCCAGCAGCCCTAACAGCCTCCTAGGGCAACGTAACTATGGCTACACCTTC. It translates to CASSPNSLLGQRNYGYTF.

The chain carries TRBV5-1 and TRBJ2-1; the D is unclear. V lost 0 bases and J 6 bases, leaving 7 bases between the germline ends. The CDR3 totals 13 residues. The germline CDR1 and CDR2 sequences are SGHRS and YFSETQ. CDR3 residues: CASSLAHRNEQFF. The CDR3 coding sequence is TGCGCCAGCAGCTTGGCTCACCGCAATGAGCAGTTCTTC.

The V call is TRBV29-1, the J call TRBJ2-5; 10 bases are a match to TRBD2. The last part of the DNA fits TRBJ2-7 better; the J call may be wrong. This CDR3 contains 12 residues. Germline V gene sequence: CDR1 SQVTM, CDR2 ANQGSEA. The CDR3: CSVLAGVDEQYF. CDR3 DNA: TGCAGCGTTCTAGCGGGAGTTGACGAGCAGTACTTC.

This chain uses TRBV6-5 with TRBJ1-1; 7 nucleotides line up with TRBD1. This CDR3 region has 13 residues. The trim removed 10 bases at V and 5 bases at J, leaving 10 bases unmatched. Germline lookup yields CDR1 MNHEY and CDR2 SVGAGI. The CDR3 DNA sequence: TGTGCCACCCTTGGCAGGGGGAGTACTGAAGCTTTCTTT. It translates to CATLGRGSTEAFF.

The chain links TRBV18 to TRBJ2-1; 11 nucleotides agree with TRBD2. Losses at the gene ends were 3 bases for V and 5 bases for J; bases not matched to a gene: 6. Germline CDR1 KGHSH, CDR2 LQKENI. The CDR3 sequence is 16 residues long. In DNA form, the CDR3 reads TGTGCCAGCTCACCCATTCCGGGACTAGCGGACAATGAGCAGTTCTTC. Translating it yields CASSPIPGLADNEQFF.

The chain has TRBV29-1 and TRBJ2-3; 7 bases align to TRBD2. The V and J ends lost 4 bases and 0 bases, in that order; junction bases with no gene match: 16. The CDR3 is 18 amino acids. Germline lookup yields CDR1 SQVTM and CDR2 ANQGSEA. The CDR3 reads CSVARGGTSVTSTDTQYF. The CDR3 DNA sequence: TGCAGCGTTGCGCGTGGCGGCACTAGCGTAACTAGCACAGATACGCAGTATTTT.

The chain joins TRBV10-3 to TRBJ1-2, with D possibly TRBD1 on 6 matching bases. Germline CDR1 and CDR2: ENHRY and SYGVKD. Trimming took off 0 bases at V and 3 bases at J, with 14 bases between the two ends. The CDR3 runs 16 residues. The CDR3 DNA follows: TGTGCCATCAGTGAGTCGACCTGGACAGAATACTATGGCTACACCTTC. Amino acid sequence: CAISESTWTEYYGYTF.

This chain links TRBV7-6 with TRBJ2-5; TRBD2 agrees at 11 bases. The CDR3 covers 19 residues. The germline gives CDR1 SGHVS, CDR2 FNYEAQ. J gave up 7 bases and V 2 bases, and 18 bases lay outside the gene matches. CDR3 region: CASSLPLTVTSGGESTQYF. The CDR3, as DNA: TGTGCCAGCAGCTTACCGTTAACAGTAACTAGCGGGGGCGAGTCGACCCAGTACTTC.

CDR3 protein: CASSLADFLSGNTIYF. CDR3 in DNA: TGCGCCAGCAGCTTGGCTGATTTTCTCTCTGGAAACACCATATATTTT. The chain uses TRBV5-1 and TRBJ1-3, with D hard to call. The CDR3 totals 16 residues. The germline V and J ends were trimmed by 0 bases and 0 bases, with 10 bases remaining between them. Germline values: CDR1 SGHRS, CDR2 YFSETQ.

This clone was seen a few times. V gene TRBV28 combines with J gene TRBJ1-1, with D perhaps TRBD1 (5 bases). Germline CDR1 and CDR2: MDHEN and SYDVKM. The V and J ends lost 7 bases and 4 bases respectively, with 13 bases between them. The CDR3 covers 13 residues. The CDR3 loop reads CASNALGGTEAFF. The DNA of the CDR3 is TGTGCCAGCAATGCCTTGGGGGGCACTGAAGCTTTCTTT. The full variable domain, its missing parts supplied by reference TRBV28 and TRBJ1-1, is DVKVTQSSRYLVKRTGEKVFLECVQDMDHENMFWYRQDPGLGLRLIYFSYDVKMKEKGDIPEGYSVSREKKERFSLILESASTNQTSMYLCASNALGGTEAFFGQGTRLTVV.

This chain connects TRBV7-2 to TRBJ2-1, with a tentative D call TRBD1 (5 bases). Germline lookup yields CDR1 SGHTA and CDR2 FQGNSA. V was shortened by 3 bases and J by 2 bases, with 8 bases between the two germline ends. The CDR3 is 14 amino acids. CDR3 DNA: TGTGCCAGCAGCTTTGACAGTGCCTACAATGAGCAGTTCTTC. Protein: CASSFDSAYNEQFF.

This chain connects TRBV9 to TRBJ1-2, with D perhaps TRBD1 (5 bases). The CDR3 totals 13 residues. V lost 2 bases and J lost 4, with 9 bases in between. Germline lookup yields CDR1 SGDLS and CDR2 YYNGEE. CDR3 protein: CASSVRGGYGYTF. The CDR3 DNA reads TGTGCCAGCAGCGTGAGGGGAGGCTATGGCTACACCTTC.

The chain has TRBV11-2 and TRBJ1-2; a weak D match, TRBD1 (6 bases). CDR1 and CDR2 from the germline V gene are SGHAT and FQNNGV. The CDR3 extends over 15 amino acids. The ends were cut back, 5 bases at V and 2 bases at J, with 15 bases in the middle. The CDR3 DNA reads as TGTGCCAGCAGCCCAATCGTGACAGGCAACTATGGCTACACCTTC. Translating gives CASSPIVTGNYGYTF.

The CDR3 coding sequence is TGTGCCAGCTCACCCGGGACACCACACTCTGGAAACACCATATATTTT. Its translation is CASSPGTPHSGNTIYF. The chain joins TRBV18 to TRBJ1-3; D may be TRBD1 (6 bases). The V gene lost 3 bases and the J gene lost 0 bases, with 12 bases spanning the gap. The CDR3 totals 16 residues. The germline V gene encodes CDR1 KGHSH and CDR2 LQKENI.

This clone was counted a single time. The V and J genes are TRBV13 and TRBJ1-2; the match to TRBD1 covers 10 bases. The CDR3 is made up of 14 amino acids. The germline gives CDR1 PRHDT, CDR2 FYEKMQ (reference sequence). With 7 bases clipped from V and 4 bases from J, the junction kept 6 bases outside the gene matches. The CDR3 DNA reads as TGTGCCAGCAATCCCGGGACAGGGGTCTATGGCTACACCTTC. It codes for CASNPGTGVYGYTF. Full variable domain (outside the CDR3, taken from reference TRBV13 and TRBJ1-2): AAGVIQSPRHLIKEKRETATLKCYPIPRHDTVYWYQQGPGQDPQFLISFYEKMQSDKGSIPDRFSAQQFSDYHSELNMSSLELGDSALYFCASNPGTGVYGYTFGSGTRLTVV.

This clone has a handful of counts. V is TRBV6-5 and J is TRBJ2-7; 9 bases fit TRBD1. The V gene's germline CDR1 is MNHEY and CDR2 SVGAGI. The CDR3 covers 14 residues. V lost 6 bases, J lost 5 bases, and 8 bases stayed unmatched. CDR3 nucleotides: TGTGCCAGCAGCCGGGACAGGGAGTCCCACGAGCAGTACTTC. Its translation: CASSRDRESHEQYF.

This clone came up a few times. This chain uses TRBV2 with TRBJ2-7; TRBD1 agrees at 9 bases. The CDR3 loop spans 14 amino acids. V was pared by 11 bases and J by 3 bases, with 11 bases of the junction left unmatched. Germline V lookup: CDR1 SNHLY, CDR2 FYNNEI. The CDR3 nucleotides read TGTGCCCTACTCCGGGACAGGGTAGGCTACGAGCAGTACTTC. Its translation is CALLRDRVGYEQYF.

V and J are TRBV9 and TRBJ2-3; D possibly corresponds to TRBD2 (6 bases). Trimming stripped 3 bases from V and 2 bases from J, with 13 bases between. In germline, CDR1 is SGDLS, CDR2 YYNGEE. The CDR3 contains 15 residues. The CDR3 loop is CASSAGGRITDTQYF. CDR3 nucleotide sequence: TGTGCCAGCAGCGCCGGGGGACGGATCACAGATACGCAGTATTTT. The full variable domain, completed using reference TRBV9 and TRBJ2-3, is DSGVTQTPKHLITATGQRVTLRCSPRSGDLSVYWYQQSLDQGLQFLIQYYNGEERAKGNILERFSAQQFPDLHSELNLSSLELGDSALYFCASSAGGRITDTQYFGPGTRLTVL.

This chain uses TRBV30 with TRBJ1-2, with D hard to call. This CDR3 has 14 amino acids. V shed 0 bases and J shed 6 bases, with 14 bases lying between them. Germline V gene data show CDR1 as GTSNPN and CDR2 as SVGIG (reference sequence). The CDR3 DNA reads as TGTGCCTGGAGTGTATGGAGTGGGTTCGATGGCTACACCTTC. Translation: CAWSVWSGFDGYTF.